The sequence of this TCR beta chain was determined in a study of T cells in localized non-small cell lung cancer. There are 17 residues in the CDR3. V gave up 1 base and J gave up 2 bases, with 18 bases separating them. Germline V gene lookup returns CDR1 SGHNT and CDR2 YENEEA. The protocol was immunoSEQ multiplex PCR, while the TCRdb copy is restricted to in-frame clones and leaves out a portion. The table records about 2,000 clones, roughly 19% of them present only once. This clone is deemed medium-sized. V and J are TRBV11-3 and TRBJ2-7; tentatively, D is TRBD2 (6 bases). This clonotype was sampled from a male donor at least 60 years old with stage I lung adenocarcinoma. Sequenced material: lung tumor tissue, taken before any cancer treatment. The CDR3 reads CASSLGPPGTVAYEQYF. In DNA form, the CDR3 reads TGTGCCAGCAGCTTAGGTCCCCCAGGGACTGTCGCCTACGAGCAGTACTTC.